The 11 T cell receptor beta chains presented below share a single source sample, sequenced in a study of T cell responses to AZD1222 COVID-19 vaccine. The method was immunoSEQ multiplex PCR; TCRdb's version includes in-frame clones alone and lacks a portion of them. The table has some 160,000 clones, about 92% seen once. The specimen was peripheral blood, collected on day 0 of AZD1222 vaccination. All receptors derive from an adult in good health.

A single count supports this clone. The chain is built from TRBV5-5 and TRBJ1-4; D not resolved. Per the germline V gene, CDR1 is SGHKS and CDR2 is YYEKEE (reference sequence). The V and J ends lost 0 bases and 4 bases respectively, with 10 bases between them. The CDR3 has 15 residues. CDR3 protein: CASSLAPASNEKLFF. CDR3 nucleotide sequence: TGTGCCAGCAGCTTGGCGCCAGCAAGTAATGAAAAACTGTTTTTT.

The chain has TRBV18 and TRBJ1-1, with D uncertain. The CDR3 contains 15 residues. Trimming cost V 2 bases and J 7 bases, with 17 bases left between them. Germline assignment: CDR1 KGHSH and CDR2 LQKENI. The CDR3, as DNA: TGTGCCAGCTCACCAAACCTGGGTAGGCGGGTTGAAGCTTTCTTT. Amino acids: CASSPNLGRRVEAFF.

This clone has a single count. The chain links TRBV5-6 to TRBJ1-2, with a tentative D call TRBD1 (5 bases). Trimming left V 2 bases short and J 7 bases short, with 15 bases between. Germline lookup yields CDR1 SGHDT and CDR2 YYEEEE. The CDR3 loop spans 14 amino acids. The CDR3 coding sequence is TGTGCCAGCAGCTTCGGCAGGGAAGTATTTGGCTACACCTTC. Encoded protein: CASSFGREVFGYTF.

The rearrangement joins TRBV6-2 or TRBV6-3 to TRBJ1-5; 9 positions match TRBD1. Germline V gene data show CDR1 as MNHEY and CDR2 as SVGEGT. After removal of 1 base from V and 0 bases from J, the junction contained 7 bases not matched to a gene. The CDR3 covers 18 residues. The CDR3 loop is CASSYLRGDRVSNQPQHF. The DNA of the CDR3 is TGTGCCAGCAGTTACTTACGGGGGGACAGGGTTAGCAATCAGCCCCAGCATTTT.

The rearrangement joins TRBV28 to TRBJ1-4; D call uncertain. The CDR3 is 13 amino acids. V dropped 7 bases and J dropped 5 bases, with 11 bases sitting between them. Germline V CDR1 and CDR2: MDHEN, SYDVKM. The DNA for the CDR3 is TGTGCCAGCACCACGTTAGGCAATGAAAAACTGTTTTTT. It codes for CASTTLGNEKLFF.

This clone showed up just a few times. The rearrangement joins TRBV9 to TRBJ2-7, with 10 positions matching TRBD1. CDR1 and CDR2 (germline): SGDLS, YYNGEE. The CDR3 has 15 amino acids. After removal of 2 bases from V and 2 bases from J, the junction contained 4 bases not matched to a gene. Here the CDR3 DNA reads TGTGCCAGCAGCGTTGGGACAGGGGAAGCCTACGAGCAGTACTTC. This codes for CASSVGTGEAYEQYF.

This clone was seen just once. The chain combines TRBV7-2 with TRBJ2-4, with D unclear. Trimming pared 1 base from V and 1 base from J, leaving 17 bases between. CDR1 and CDR2 from the germline V gene are SGHTA and FQGNSA. The CDR3 runs 18 residues. CDR3 DNA: TGTGCCAGCAGCTTAGGGAGTTTCAGGTCCAGGGCCAAAAACATTCAGTACTTC. The encoded protein is CASSLGSFRSRAKNIQYF. The entire variable domain, with the rest obtained from reference TRBV7-2 and TRBJ2-4, is as follows: GAGVSQSPSNKVTEKGKDVELRCDPISGHTALYWYRQSLGQGLEFLIYFQGNSAPDKSGLPSDRFSAERTGGSVSTLTIQRTQQEDSAVYLCASSLGSFRSRAKNIQYFGAGTRLSVL.

The chain recombines TRBV18 with TRBJ1-1, with a possible D match to TRBD1 (6 bases). The CDR3 is made up of 16 amino acids. V was pared by 2 bases and J by 0 bases, with 13 bases between. Germline V gene lookup returns CDR1 KGHSH and CDR2 LQKENI. The CDR3 loop is CASSPRTVSMNTEAFF. The CDR3 bases are TGTGCCAGCTCACCAAGGACAGTAAGCATGAACACTGAAGCTTTCTTT.

The V call is TRBV6-6, the J call TRBJ1-1, with no clear D. This CDR3 is 23 amino acids long. The V gene's germline CDR1 is MNHNY and CDR2 SVGAGI (reference sequence). V lost 5 bases to trimming and J lost 5 bases, with 42 bases between them. The CDR3 DNA reads TGTGCCAGCAGTCCCCCCGCGGTCATTCCGCCCCCCCTAGCCGGTTCAGAGGGTACTGAAGCTTTCTTT. It specifies CASSPPAVIPPPLAGSEGTEAFF.

The gene calls are TRBV2 and TRBJ1-1; maybe TRBD1 (5 bases). From germline, CDR1 is SNHLY and CDR2 FYNNEI. This CDR3 has 15 amino acids. V was trimmed by 2 bases and J by 1 base, leaving 11 bases between them. In nucleotides, the CDR3 is TGTGCCAGCAGTGAAAGTGGTGGGGGGAACACTGAAGCTTTCTTT. Protein sequence: CASSESGGGNTEAFF.

This clone has only one observation. The rearrangement joins TRBV10-3 to TRBJ1-2; maybe TRBD1 (5 bases). Trimming removed 3 bases from V and 8 bases from J, with 16 bases in between. Germline CDR1 and CDR2: ENHRY and SYGVKD. This CDR3 has 14 amino acids. The CDR3 DNA reads TGTGCCATCAGTGACCCGCGGAATGGGGGAGGCTACACCTTC. Protein product: CAISDPRNGGGYTF.